These 10 T cell receptor beta chains were sequenced from one sample in a study of blood T cell repertoires in COVID-19. Some clones are missing from TCRdb's copy, which holds only in-frame ones; the method was immunoSEQ multiplex PCR. The sample has 100,000 to 150,000 clones, about 93% seen once. Sequencing input: peripheral blood. The receptors stem from a man aged 50 to 59 with COVID-19, enrolled during active disease.

This clone was recorded only once. The V call is TRBV2, the J call TRBJ1-2, with TRBD1 matching 7 bases. Germline V gene sequence: CDR1 SNHLY, CDR2 FYNNEI. Trimming at V came to 6 bases and at J to 3 bases, leaving 7 bases not matched to a gene. This CDR3 is built from 14 residues. The CDR3 sequence: CASSYTGDDYGYTF. CDR3 nucleotide sequence: TGTGCCAGCAGCTATACAGGGGACGACTATGGCTACACCTTC.

The chain is built from TRBV13 and TRBJ1-1; D may be TRBD1 (5 bases). CDR1 is PRHDT and CDR2 is FYEKMQ in the germline V gene (reference sequence). V was shortened by 0 bases and J by 6 bases, with 14 bases between the two germline ends. This CDR3 region has 15 residues. The CDR3 sequence: CASSLGRWGRAEAFF. DNA of the CDR3: TGTGCCAGCAGCTTAGGCCGGTGGGGCAGGGCTGAAGCTTTCTTT.

By sample fraction, this clone is medium-sized (0.01 to 0.1%). DNA for the CDR3: TGTGCCAGCAGTAAACAGGGTCGCACTAATGAAAAACTGTTTTTT. As protein: CASSKQGRTNEKLFF. V usage is TRBV6-5 and J usage is TRBJ1-4; D possibly corresponds to TRBD1 (6 bases). Trimming left V 5 bases short and J 2 bases short, with 12 bases between. The CDR3 contains 15 residues. Germline loops: CDR1 MNHEY, CDR2 SVGAGI.

The gene calls are TRBV19 and TRBJ2-2; a weak D match, TRBD1 (5 bases). V dropped 3 bases and J dropped 8 bases, with 16 bases sitting between them. Germline assignment: CDR1 LNHDA and CDR2 SQIVND (reference sequence). The CDR3 runs 15 residues. The CDR3 region is CASSISRDRVGELFF. CDR3 in DNA: TGTGCCAGTAGTATCAGTCGAGACAGAGTAGGGGAGCTGTTTTTT.

V and J are TRBV19 and TRBJ1-5, with TRBD1 identical over 8 bases. V was pared by 8 bases and J by 5 bases, with 8 bases of the junction left unmatched. The CDR3 runs to 14 residues. The germline CDR1 and CDR2 sequences are LNHDA and SQIVND (reference sequence). CDR3 DNA: TGTGCCAGTCGCGTCAGGGGGCTGGATCAGCCCCAGCATTTT. Translated, it gives CASRVRGLDQPQHF.

The genes are TRBV28 and TRBJ1-3; a weak D match, TRBD1 (6 bases). Per the germline V gene, CDR1 is MDHEN and CDR2 is SYDVKM. Trimming took 7 bases from V and 0 from J, leaving 13 bases between them. This CDR3 is 15 amino acids long. Written as DNA, the CDR3 is TGTGCCAGCAATAATGGACAGCTCTCTGGAAACACCATATATTTT. This gives the protein CASNNGQLSGNTIYF.

This clone has just a few counts. V and J are TRBV28 and TRBJ2-2, with 8 bases identical to TRBD2. The CDR3 is made up of 16 amino acids. CDR1 is MDHEN, CDR2 SYDVKM, per germline. J lost 4 bases, V lost 1 base, and 5 bases had no gene match. CDR3 protein: CASSLLVSGTTGELFF. The CDR3 DNA follows: TGTGCCAGCAGTTTATTGGTTAGCGGGACCACCGGGGAGCTGTTTTTT.

The chain uses TRBV7-3 and TRBJ2-5; possible D gene TRBD2, 5 bases. Per germline, CDR1 SGHTA and CDR2 FQGTGA. Trimming took 3 bases from V and 4 from J, leaving 9 bases between them. This CDR3 comprises 13 residues. The CDR3 loop reads CASSFTRTETQYF. The DNA of the CDR3 is TGTGCCAGCAGCTTTACTAGAACAGAGACCCAGTACTTC.

This chain uses TRBV7-8 with TRBJ2-3; 8 bases match TRBD1. Germline V gene lookup returns CDR1 SGHVS and CDR2 FQNEAQ. The V gene end was trimmed by 5 bases and the J gene end by 0 bases; junction bases not matched to a gene: 7. The CDR3 runs to 16 residues. The CDR3 loop is CASSPSGQGSTDTQYF. DNA for the CDR3: TGTGCCAGCAGCCCGTCCGGACAGGGAAGCACAGATACGCAGTATTTT.

The chain carries TRBV18 and TRBJ2-7, with D hard to call. The CDR3 has 15 residues. From germline, CDR1 is KGHSH and CDR2 LQKENI. Trimming pared 2 bases from V and 6 bases from J, leaving 17 bases between. The CDR3 coding sequence is TGTGCCAGCTCACCAATCCCTTTGGGCAATGCCGAGCAGTACTTC. Its protein is CASSPIPLGNAEQYF.